This T cell receptor (beta chain) was identified in a study of cytomegalovirus exposure and HLA in healthy donors. Study-level points and caveats: Rates of TCR association differed by HLA locus in a later analysis, with DRB1 highest and HLA-C lowest.

V dropped 0 bases and J dropped 3 bases, with 13 bases sitting between them. Looked up from germline, CDR1 is SGHTA and CDR2 is FQGTGA. The CDR3 runs to 16 residues. This clone was counted many times. Its specificity is not known. A multiplex PCR was run with 60 Vbeta primers and 13 Jbeta primers. Sequencing used immunoSEQ multiplex PCR; TCRdb keeps in-frame clones, though not all of them. The sample includes about 130,000 clones, less than 85% seen only once; the top ten take around 10%. The receptor was derived from a man in his thirties or forties in good health and CMV-seropositive. The sample was PBMCs. V and J are TRBV7-3 and TRBJ2-3; unclear D gene. CDR3 coding DNA: TGTGCCAGCAGCTTAACACACGGTTTCGGGACAGATACGCAGTATTTT. This codes for CASSLTHGFGTDTQYF.